The 16 T cell receptor beta chains listed next were all sequenced from one sample in a study of neurological immune-mediated disorders. Each CDR3 protein gets one entry after TCRdb re-called the 5' RACE reads with MiXCR. This table has 75,000 to 90,000 distinct CDR3 sequences, 10% appearing once. Input material: PBMCs. These receptors were obtained from a middle-aged man in good health.

This clonotype has at least ten counts. The chain links TRBV10-3 to TRBJ2-2; 15 nucleotides agree with TRBD2. The CDR3 is 19 amino acids. Germline V CDR1 and CDR2: ENHRY, SYGVKD. The trim removed 8 bases at V and 7 bases at J, leaving 17 bases unmatched. CDR3 in DNA: TGTGCCATCTCCTCCTCAACTCGGACTAGCGGGAGGGGTGGCGGGGAGCTGTTTTTT. This sequence encodes CAISSSTRTSGRGGGELFF.

On this clonotype: This CDR3 is missing its conserved last phenylalanine or tryptophan, likely due to a read error. CDR3 DNA: TGTGTCAGCAGCCCGTCGGACAGGGGCTACAATGAGCAGTTCTAC. Encoded protein: CVSSPSDRGYNEQFY. The chain has TRBV3-1 and TRBJ2-1; 9 positions match TRBD1. CDR3 length equals 15 residues. In germline, CDR1 is LGHDT, CDR2 YNNKEL (reference sequence).

This clonotype was observed at least ten times. This chain connects TRBV5-6 to TRBJ2-2, with D unresolved. This CDR3 is built from 12 residues. V was clipped by 0 bases and J by 5 bases, with 2 bases between them. From germline, CDR1 is SGHDT and CDR2 YYEEEE. CDR3 DNA: TGTGCCAGCAGCTTGGCGACCGGGGAGCTGTTTTTT. Translated, it gives CASSLATGELFF. Looking up the rest from reference TRBV5-6 and TRBJ2-2 gives the full variable domain: DAGVTQSPTHLIKTRGQQVTLRCSPKSGHDTVSWYQQALGQGPQFIFQYYEEEERQRGNFPDRFSGHQFPNYSSELNVNALLLGDSALYLCASSLATGELFFGEGSRLTVL.

This clonotype was picked up many times. The V and J genes are TRBV5-1 and TRBJ1-1; TRBD1 is a possible D gene (5 bases). The CDR3 covers 15 residues. CDR1 SGHRS and CDR2 YFSETQ come from the germline V gene. V was clipped by 3 bases and J by 3 bases, with 15 bases between them. The CDR3 nucleotides read TGCGCCAGCAGCTGGGGCCCGGGTGGGGACACTGAAGCTTTCTTT. Translation gives CASSWGPGGDTEAFF. Complete variable domain (other parts from reference TRBV5-1 and TRBJ1-1): KAGVTQTPRYLIKTRGQQVTLSCSPISGHRSVSWYQQTPGQGLQFLFEYFSETQRNKGNFPGRFSGRQFSNSRSEMNVSTLELGDSALYLCASSWGPGGDTEAFFGQGTRLTVV.

This clonotype came up many times. The rearrangement links TRBV7-3 to TRBJ1-1; D is unresolved. In germline, CDR1 is SGHTA, CDR2 FQGTGA. The CDR3 loop spans 13 amino acids. With 4 bases removed from V and 0 bases from J, the gap between germline ends came to 6 bases. The CDR3 bases are TGTGCCAGCAGCTCTACAGTGAACACTGAAGCTTTCTTT. Translation: CASSSTVNTEAFF.

The V call is TRBV18, the J call TRBJ2-1, with 7 bases that match TRBD2. The germline gives CDR1 KGHSH, CDR2 LQKENI. The CDR3 extends over 16 amino acids. V was pared by 1 base and J by 2 bases, with 5 bases of the junction left unmatched. The CDR3: CASSPRGGEAYNEQFF. Written as DNA, the CDR3 is TGTGCCAGCTCACCACGGGGGGGAGAAGCCTACAATGAGCAGTTCTTC. Drawing the rest from reference TRBV18 and TRBJ2-1, the complete variable domain is NAGVMQNPRHLVRRRGQEARLRCSPMKGHSHVYWYRQLPEEGLKFMVYLQKENIIDESGMPKERFSAEFPKEGPSILRIQQVVRGDSAAYFCASSPRGGEAYNEQFFGPGTRLTVL.

This clonotype was counted only a few times. The chain uses TRBV18 and TRBJ2-3; D ambiguous. The germline V and J ends were trimmed by 2 bases and 8 bases, with 8 bases remaining between them. Per germline, CDR1 KGHSH and CDR2 LQKENI. The CDR3 consists of 12 residues. The CDR3: CASSPDMGTQYF. The CDR3 nucleotides are TGTGCCAGCTCACCAGATATGGGTACGCAGTATTTT.

This clonotype appeared many times. CDR3 protein: CASRDPGQGADTQYF. The CDR3 region has the DNA TGTGCCAGCAGGGACCCGGGACAGGGGGCAGATACGCAGTATTTT. The chain links TRBV27 to TRBJ2-3, with 11 positions matching TRBD1. Germline V lookup: CDR1 MNHEY, CDR2 SMNVEV (reference sequence). Trimming at V came to 6 bases and at J to 4 bases, leaving 6 bases not matched to a gene. The CDR3 contains 15 residues.

This clonotype was found many times. CDR3 bases: TGTGCCACCGGGTGGGAGGGGGTCAACACCGGGGAGCTGTTTTTT. Amino acids: CATGWEGVNTGELFF. The chain links TRBV10-3 to TRBJ2-2; D might be TRBD2 (7 bases). Germline CDR1 ENHRY, CDR2 SYGVKD. Trimming took off 10 bases at V and 2 bases at J, with 17 bases between the two ends. The CDR3 totals 15 residues.

This clonotype was observed many times. The rearrangement uses TRBV5-4 and TRBJ2-7; possible D gene TRBD2, 6 bases. This CDR3 spans 15 amino acids. V was trimmed by 0 bases and J by 4 bases, leaving 14 bases between them. Per the germline V gene, CDR1 is SGHNT and CDR2 is YYREEE (reference sequence). CDR3 nucleotide sequence: TGTGCCAGCAGCTTGGCCGGCGGGGCCGGATACGAGCAGTACTTC. Translation: CASSLAGGAGYEQYF.

The chain is built from TRBV5-5 and TRBJ2-1; TRBD1 might be the D (6 bases). V lost 4 bases and J 9 bases, leaving 23 bases between the germline ends. Germline CDR1 and CDR2: SGHKS and YYEKEE (reference sequence). This CDR3 region has 16 residues. The CDR3 DNA sequence: TGTGCCAGCAGCCCTGGAGTGGGGGCGCAGGTTGGTGAGCAGTTCTTC. It encodes CASSPGVGAQVGEQFF.

The table lists this clonotype with many counts. The chain is built from TRBV3-1 and TRBJ1-3; 10 bases match TRBD1. Germline lookup yields CDR1 LGHDT and CDR2 YNNKEL (reference sequence). After removal of 4 bases from V and 5 bases from J, the junction contained 17 bases not matched to a gene. The CDR3 totals 19 residues. The CDR3 DNA is TGTGCCAGCAGCCCCCAAAGGATATCGGGACAGGGGTGGAGAAACACCATATATTTT. This sequence encodes CASSPQRISGQGWRNTIYF.

This clonotype was recorded at least ten times. The rearrangement links TRBV5-6 to TRBJ1-6; 7 bases are shared with TRBD1. CDR1 and CDR2 (germline): SGHDT, YYEEEE. The V and J ends lost 3 bases and 7 bases, in that order; junction bases with no gene match: 1. The CDR3 sequence is 13 residues long. CDR3 protein: CASSWGQNSPLHF. The CDR3 coding sequence is TGTGCCAGCAGCTGGGGACAGAATTCACCCCTCCACTTT.

This clonotype came up many times. V usage is TRBV20-1 and J usage is TRBJ2-5, with D possibly being TRBD2 (7 bases). The CDR3 consists of 16 residues. Germline V lookup: CDR1 DFQATT, CDR2 SNEGSKA (reference sequence). Trimming shortened V by 7 bases and J by 4 bases, and 25 bases separated the two germline ends. The CDR3, as DNA: TGCAGTGTTCCGGGGGGCGGTTACAGCCCGGGAGAGACCCAGTACTTC. Encoded protein: CSVPGGGYSPGETQYF.

This clonotype was seen many times. V and J are TRBV2 and TRBJ1-6; D remains unclear. V lost 7 bases, J lost 7 bases, and 11 bases lay in between. The CDR3 length is 13 residues. The germline V gene has CDR1 SNHLY and CDR2 FYNNEI. As DNA, the CDR3 is TGTGCCAGCATCCCGAAACCAAATTCACCCCTCCACTTT. Protein product: CASIPKPNSPLHF. Full variable domain (outside the CDR3, taken from reference TRBV2 and TRBJ1-6): EPEVTQTPSHQVTQMGQEVILRCVPISNHLYFYWYRQILGQKVEFLVSFYNNEISEKSEIFDDQFSVERPDGSNFTLKIRSTKLEDSAMYFCASIPKPNSPLHFGNGTRLTVT.

This clonotype was seen at least ten times. This rearrangement joins TRBV5-6 to TRBJ2-5; perhaps TRBD1 as D (6 bases). V lost 3 bases, J lost 2 bases, and 20 bases lay in between. From germline, CDR1 is SGHDT and CDR2 YYEEEE. The CDR3 contains 17 residues. The CDR3 coding sequence is TGTGCCAGCAGCTCCAAGAGGATAACAGGGCCACAAGAGACCCAGTACTTC. It yields the protein CASSSKRITGPQETQYF.